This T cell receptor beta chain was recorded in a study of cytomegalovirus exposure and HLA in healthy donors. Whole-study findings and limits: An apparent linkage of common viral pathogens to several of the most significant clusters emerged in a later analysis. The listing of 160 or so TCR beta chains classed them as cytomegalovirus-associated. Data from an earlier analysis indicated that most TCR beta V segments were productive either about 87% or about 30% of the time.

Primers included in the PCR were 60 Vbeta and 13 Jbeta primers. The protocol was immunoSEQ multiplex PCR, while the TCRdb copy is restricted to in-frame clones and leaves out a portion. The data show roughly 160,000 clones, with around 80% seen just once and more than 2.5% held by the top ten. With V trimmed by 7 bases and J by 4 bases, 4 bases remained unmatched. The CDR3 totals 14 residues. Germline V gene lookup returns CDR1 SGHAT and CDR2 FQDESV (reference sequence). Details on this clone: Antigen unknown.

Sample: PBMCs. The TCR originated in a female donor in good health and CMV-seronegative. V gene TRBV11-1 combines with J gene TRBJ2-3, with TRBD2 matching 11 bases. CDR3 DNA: TGTGCCAGCACGGGGACTAGCGGAGCAGATACGCAGTATTTT. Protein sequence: CASTGTSGADTQYF. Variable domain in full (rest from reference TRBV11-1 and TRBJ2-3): EAEVAQSPRYKITEKSQAVAFWCDPISGHATLYWYRQILGQGPELLVQFQDESVVDDSQLPKDRFSAERLKGVDSTLKIQPAELGDSAMYLCASTGTSGADTQYFGPGTRLTVL.